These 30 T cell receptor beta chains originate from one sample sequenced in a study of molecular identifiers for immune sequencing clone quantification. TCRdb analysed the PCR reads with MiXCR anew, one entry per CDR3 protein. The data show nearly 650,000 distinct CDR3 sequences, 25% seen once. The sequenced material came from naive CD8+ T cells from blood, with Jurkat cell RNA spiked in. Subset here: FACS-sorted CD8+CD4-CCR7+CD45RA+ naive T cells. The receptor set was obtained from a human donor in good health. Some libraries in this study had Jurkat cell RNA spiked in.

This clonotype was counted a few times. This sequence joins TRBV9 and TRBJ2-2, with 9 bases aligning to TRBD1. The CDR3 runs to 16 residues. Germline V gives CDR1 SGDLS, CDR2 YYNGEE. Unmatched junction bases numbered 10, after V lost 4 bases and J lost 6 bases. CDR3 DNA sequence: TGTGCCAGCAGCTACCGGGACAGGGAGGTTGCCGGGGAGCTGTTTTTT. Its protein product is CASSYRDREVAGELFF.

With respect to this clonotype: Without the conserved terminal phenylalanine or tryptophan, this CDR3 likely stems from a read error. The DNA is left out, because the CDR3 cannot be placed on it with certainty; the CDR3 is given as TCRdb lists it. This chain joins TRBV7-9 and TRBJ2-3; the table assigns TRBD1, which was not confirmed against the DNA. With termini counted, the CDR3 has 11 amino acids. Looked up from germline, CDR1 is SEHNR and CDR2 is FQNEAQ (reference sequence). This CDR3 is CASSLLTDKHL.

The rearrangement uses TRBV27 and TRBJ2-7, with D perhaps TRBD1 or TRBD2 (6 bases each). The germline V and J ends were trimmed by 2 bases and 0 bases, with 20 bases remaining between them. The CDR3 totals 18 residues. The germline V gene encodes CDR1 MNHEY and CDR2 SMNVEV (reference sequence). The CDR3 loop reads CASSLRDMRLGGSYEQYF. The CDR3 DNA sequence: TGTGCCAGCAGTTTAAGGGACATGAGGCTCGGGGGCTCCTACGAGCAGTACTTC.

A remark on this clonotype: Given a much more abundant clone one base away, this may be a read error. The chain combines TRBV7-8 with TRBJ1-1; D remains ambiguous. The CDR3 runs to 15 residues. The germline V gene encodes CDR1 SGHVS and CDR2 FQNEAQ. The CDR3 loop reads CASSPEFLLNIEAFF. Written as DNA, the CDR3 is TGTGCCAGCAGCCCCGAGTTCCTTTTGAACATTGAAGCTTTCTTT.

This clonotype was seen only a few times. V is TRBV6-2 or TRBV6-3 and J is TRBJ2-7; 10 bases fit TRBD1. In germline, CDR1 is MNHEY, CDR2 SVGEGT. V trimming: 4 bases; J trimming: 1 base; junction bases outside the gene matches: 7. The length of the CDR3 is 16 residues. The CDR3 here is CASSSLRQGASYEQYF. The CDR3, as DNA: TGTGCCAGCAGTTCCCTTAGACAGGGGGCATCCTACGAGCAGTACTTC.

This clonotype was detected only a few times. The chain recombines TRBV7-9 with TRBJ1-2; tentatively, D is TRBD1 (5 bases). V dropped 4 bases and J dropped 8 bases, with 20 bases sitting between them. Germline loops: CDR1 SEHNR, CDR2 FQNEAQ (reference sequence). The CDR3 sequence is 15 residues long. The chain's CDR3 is CASSSEWDPDQGYTF. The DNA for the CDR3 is TGTGCCAGCAGCTCCGAGTGGGACCCGGACCAGGGCTACACCTTC.

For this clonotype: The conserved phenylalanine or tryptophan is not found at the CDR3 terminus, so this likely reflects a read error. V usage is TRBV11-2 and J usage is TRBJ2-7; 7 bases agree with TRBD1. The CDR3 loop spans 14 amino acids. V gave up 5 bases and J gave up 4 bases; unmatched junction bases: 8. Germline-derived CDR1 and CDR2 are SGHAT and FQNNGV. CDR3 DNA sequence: TGTGCCAGCAGCGCGGGCCAACAGGGGTACGAGCAGTACTCC. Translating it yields CASSAGQQGYEQYS.

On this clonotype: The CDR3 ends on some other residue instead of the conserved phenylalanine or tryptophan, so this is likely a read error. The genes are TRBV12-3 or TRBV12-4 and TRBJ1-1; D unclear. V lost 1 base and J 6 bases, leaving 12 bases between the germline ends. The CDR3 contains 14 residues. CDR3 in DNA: TGTGCCAGCAGTTTAGAATCCAACTTCGCTGAAGCTTTCCTT. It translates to CASSLESNFAEAFL.

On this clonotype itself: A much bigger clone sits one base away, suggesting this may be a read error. CDR3 nucleotide sequence: TGCGCCAGCAGCCGAGAGGACTACAATGAGCAGTTCTTC. It specifies CASSREDYNEQFF. V gene TRBV4-1 combines with J gene TRBJ2-1; D unresolved. Germline V gene sequence: CDR1 MGHRA, CDR2 YSYEKL. This CDR3 has 13 residues. V lost 4 bases to trimming and J lost 3 bases, with 7 bases between them.

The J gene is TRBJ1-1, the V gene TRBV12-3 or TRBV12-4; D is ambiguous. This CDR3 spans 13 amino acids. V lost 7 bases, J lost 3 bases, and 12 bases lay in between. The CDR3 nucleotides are TGTGCCAGCACCCCTTCTTGGGACACTGAAGCTTTCTTT. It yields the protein CASTPSWDTEAFF.

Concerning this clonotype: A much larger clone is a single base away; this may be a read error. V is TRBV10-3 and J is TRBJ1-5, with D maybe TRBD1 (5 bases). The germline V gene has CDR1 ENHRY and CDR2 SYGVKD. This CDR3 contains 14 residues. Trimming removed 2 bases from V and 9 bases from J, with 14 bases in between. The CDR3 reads CAISEAAGYPPQHF. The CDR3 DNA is TGTGCCATCAGTGAGGCCGCAGGGTATCCGCCCCAGCATTTT.

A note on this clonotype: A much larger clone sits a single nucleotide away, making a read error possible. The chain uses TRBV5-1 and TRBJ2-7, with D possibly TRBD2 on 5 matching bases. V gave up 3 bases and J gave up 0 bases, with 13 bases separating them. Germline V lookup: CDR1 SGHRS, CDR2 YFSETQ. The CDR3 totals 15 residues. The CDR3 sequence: CASSSEVAGSYEQYF. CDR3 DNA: TGCGCCAGCAGCTCGGAGGTGGCCGGCTCCTACGAGCAGTACTTC.

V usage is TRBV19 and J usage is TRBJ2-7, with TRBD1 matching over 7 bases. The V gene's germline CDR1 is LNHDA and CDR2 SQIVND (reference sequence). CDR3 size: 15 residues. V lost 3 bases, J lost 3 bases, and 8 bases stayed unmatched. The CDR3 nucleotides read TGTGCCAGTAGTATGGGGGACAGAAACTACTACGAGCAGTACTTC. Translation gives CASSMGDRNYYEQYF.

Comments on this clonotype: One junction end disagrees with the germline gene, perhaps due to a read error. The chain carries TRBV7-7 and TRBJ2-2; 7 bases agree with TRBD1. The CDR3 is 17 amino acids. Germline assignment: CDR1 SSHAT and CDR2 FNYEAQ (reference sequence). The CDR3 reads CASSSITGAAFTGELFF. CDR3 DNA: TGTGCTAGCAGCTCTATTACAGGGGCCGCGTTCACCGGGGAGCTGTTTTTT.

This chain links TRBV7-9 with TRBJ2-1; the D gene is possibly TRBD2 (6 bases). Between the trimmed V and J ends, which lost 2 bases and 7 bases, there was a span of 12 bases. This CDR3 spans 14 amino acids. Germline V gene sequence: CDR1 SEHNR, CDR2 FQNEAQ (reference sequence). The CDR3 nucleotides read TGTGCCAGCAGCTTAAGTGGCGGGGTTAATGAGCAGTTCTTC. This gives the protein CASSLSGGVNEQFF.

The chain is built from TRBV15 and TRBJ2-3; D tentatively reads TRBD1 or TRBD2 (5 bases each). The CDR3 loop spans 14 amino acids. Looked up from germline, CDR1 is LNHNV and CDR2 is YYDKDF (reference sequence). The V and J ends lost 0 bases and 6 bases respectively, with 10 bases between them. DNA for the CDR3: TGTGCCACCAGCAGAGACAGGGAGAGCGATACGCAGTATTTT. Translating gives CATSRDRESDTQYF.

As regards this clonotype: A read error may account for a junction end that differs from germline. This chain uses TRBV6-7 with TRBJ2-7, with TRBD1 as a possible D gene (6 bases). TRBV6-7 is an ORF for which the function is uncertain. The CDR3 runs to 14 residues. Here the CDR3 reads CASSGTRDNYGQYF. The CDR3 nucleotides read TGTGCCAGCAGTGGGACACGGGACAACTACGGGCAGTACTTC.

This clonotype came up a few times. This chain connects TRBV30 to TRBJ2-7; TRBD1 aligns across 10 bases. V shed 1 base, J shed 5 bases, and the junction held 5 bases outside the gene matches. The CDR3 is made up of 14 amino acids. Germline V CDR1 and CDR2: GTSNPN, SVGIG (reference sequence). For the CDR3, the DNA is TGTGCCTGGAGTGCGGGACAGGGGTATGACGAGCAGTACTTC. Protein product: CAWSAGQGYDEQYF.

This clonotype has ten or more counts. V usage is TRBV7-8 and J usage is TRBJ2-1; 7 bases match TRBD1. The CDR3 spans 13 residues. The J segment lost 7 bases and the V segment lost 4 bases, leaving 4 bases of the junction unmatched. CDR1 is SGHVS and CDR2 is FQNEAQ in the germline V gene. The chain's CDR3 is CASSSDRVNEQFF. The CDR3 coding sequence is TGTGCCAGCAGCTCCGACAGGGTTAATGAGCAGTTCTTC.

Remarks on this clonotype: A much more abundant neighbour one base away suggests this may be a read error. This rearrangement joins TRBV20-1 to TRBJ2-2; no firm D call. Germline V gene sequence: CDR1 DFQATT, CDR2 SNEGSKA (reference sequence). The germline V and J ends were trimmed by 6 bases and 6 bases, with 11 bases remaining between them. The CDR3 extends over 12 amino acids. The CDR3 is CSATHHSGELFF. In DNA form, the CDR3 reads TGCAGTGCAACTCATCACTCCGGGGAGCTGTTTTTT.

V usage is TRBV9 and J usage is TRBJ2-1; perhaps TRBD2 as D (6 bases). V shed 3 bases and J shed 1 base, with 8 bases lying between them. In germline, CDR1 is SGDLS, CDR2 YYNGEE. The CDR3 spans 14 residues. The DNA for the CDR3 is TGTGCCAGCAGCGGTAGCGGATCCTACAATGAGCAGTTCTTC. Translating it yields CASSGSGSYNEQFF.

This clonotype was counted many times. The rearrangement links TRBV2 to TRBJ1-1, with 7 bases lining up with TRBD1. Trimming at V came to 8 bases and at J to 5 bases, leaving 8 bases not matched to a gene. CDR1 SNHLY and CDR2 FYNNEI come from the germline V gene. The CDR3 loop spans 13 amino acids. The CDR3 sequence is CASPNPRGTEAFF. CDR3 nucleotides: TGTGCCAGCCCAAATCCCAGGGGGACTGAAGCTTTCTTT.

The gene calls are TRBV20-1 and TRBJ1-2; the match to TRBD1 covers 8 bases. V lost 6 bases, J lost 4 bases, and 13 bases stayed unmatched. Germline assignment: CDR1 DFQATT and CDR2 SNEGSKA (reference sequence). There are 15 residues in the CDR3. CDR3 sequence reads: CSATIQGVGGYGYTF. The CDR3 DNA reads TGCAGTGCCACGATACAGGGGGTCGGTGGCTATGGCTACACCTTC.

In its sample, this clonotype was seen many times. Here the CDR3 DNA reads TGTGCCAGCTTGGACGGACTGAACACTGAAGCTTTCTTT. Translating gives CASLDGLNTEAFF. The genes are TRBV2 and TRBJ1-1; D not certain. The CDR3 runs to 13 residues. Trimming pared 8 bases from V and 0 bases from J, leaving 10 bases between. Germline lookup yields CDR1 SNHLY and CDR2 FYNNEI. Variable domain in full (rest from reference TRBV2 and TRBJ1-1): EPEVTQTPSHQVTQMGQEVILRCVPISNHLYFYWYRQILGQKVEFLVSFYNNEISEKSEIFDDQFSVERPDGSNFTLKIRSTKLEDSAMYFCASLDGLNTEAFFGQGTRLTVV.

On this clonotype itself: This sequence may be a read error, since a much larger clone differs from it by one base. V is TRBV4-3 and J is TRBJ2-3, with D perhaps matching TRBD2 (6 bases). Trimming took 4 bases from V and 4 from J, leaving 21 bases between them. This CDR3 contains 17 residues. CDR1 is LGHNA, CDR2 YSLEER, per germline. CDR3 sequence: CASSREPGLRRADTQYF. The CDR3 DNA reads TGCGCCAGCAGCCGGGAGCCGGGACTCCGCCGGGCAGATACGCAGTATTTT.

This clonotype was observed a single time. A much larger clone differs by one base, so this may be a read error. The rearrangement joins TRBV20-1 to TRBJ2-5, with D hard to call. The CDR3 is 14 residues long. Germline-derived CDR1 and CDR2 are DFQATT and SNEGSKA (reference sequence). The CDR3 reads CSARGADFQEPQYF. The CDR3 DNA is TGCAGTGCTAGGGGTGCCGACTTCCAAGAGCCCCAGTACTTC.

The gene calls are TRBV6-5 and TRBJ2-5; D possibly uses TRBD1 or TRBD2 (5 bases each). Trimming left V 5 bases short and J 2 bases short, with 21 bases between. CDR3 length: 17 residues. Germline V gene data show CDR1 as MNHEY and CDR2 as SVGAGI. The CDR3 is CASSNTPPGRPQETQYF. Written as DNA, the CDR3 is TGTGCCAGCAGTAATACTCCCCCGGGACGGCCTCAAGAGACCCAGTACTTC.

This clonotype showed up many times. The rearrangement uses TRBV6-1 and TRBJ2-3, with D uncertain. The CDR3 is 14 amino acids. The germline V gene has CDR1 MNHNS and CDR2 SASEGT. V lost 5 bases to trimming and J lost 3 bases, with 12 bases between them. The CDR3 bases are TGTGCCAGCAGTTCTGAAACAGCAACAGATACGCAGTATTTT. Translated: CASSSETATDTQYF.

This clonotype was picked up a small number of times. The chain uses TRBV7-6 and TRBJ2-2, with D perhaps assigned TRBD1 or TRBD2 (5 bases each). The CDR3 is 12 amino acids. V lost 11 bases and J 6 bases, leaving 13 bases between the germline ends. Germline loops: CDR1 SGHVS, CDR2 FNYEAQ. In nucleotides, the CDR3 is TGTGCCGTCGGACGAGGGGCCGGGGAGCTGTTTTTT. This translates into CAVGRGAGELFF.

The CDR3 region has the DNA TGTGCCATCAGTGAGTGGCCTAGCGGGGGTTACGAGCAGTACTTC. Translation gives CAISEWPSGGYEQYF. The genes are TRBV10-3 and TRBJ2-7; 10 nucleotides line up with TRBD2. The CDR3 is made up of 15 amino acids. V lost 1 base to trimming and J lost 4 bases; unmatched junction nucleotides: 4. Germline V gene data show CDR1 as ENHRY and CDR2 as SYGVKD.